This T cell receptor beta chain was recovered during a study of blood T cell repertoires in COVID-19. Study-wide context: Some COVID-19 samples were acute and others convalescent; all came from the United States, Italy and Spain. Sample material is recorded as cDNA or gDNA derived from T cells, B-cell-depleted T cells, or PBMCs.

In the source study's methods: Reference gene primer amplification in the assay estimated nucleated cell counts. Repertoires were generated with immunoSEQ multiplex PCR, while TCRdb's copy carries only in-frame clones and drops some. V and J calls and clone size are those listed in that table; D and trimming were worked out from the DNA. Among hundreds of thousands of clones listed, around 88% were seen once. This clone appeared a few times. The V and J ends lost 2 bases and 2 bases, in that order; junction bases with no gene match: 4. Germline V gives CDR1 KGHDR, CDR2 SFDVKD. The length of the CDR3 is 18 residues.

The chain couples TRBV24-1 to TRBJ2-2, with 13 bases matching TRBD2. The specimen was peripheral blood. This sequence originates from a woman aged 25-40 years who had recovered from COVID-19. The CDR3 spells CATSDSGTSGVNTGELFF. The CDR3 region has the DNA TGTGCCACCAGTGATTCCGGGACTAGCGGGGTTAACACCGGGGAGCTGTTTTTT.